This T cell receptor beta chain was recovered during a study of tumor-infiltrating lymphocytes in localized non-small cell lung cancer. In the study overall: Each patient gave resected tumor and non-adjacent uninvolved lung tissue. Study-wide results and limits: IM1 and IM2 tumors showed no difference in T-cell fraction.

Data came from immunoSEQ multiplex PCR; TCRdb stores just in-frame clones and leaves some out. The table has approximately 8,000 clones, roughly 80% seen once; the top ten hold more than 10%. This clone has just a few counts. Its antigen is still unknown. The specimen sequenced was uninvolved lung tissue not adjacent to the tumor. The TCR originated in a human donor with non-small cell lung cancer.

CDR3 sequence (DNA): TGTGCCAGCAGTTTCTCCAGCTCACTCGATTCACCCCTCCACTTT. Translating it yields CASSFSSSLDSPLHF. V gene TRBV27 combines with J gene TRBJ1-6, with D uncertain. CDR3 length: 15 amino acids. The V gene lost 3 bases and the J gene lost 8 bases, with 14 bases spanning the gap. In germline, CDR1 is MNHEY, CDR2 SMNVEV (reference sequence).